These 14 T cell receptor beta chains share one sample of origin, sequenced in a study of CD8+ T cells in alopecia areata. Sequencing used cDNA as its template, made by extracting RNA and reverse transcribing it. Here immunoSEQ multiplex PCR was the method, and the copy in TCRdb shows in-frame clones only, minus some. The profile shows approximately 30,000 clones, approximately 60% of them singletons. The sample comprised NKG2D-high CD8+ T cells sorted from blood. Receptors were obtained from a human donor with alopecia areata.

This sequence joins TRBV28 and TRBJ2-5, with 11 bases that match TRBD2. This CDR3 is built from 13 residues. J gave up 2 bases and V 9 bases, and 2 bases lay outside the gene matches. CDR1 MDHEN and CDR2 SYDVKM come from the germline V gene. The CDR3 spells CASSGRVQETQYF. In DNA form, the CDR3 reads TGTGCCAGTAGCGGGAGGGTACAAGAGACCCAGTACTTC.

The chain uses TRBV27 and TRBJ1-1; D remains ambiguous. Germline lookup yields CDR1 MNHEY and CDR2 SMNVEV (reference sequence). The CDR3 extends over 13 amino acids. Trimming pared 5 bases from V and 1 base from J, leaving 8 bases between. Written as DNA, the CDR3 is TGTGCCAGCAGTGCGTGGGAGAACACTGAAGCTTTCTTT. Encoded protein: CASSAWENTEAFF.

The V gene is TRBV7-2, the J gene TRBJ2-7, with a possible D match to TRBD1 (6 bases). CDR1 and CDR2 from the germline V gene are SGHTA and FQGNSA. V gave up 1 base and J gave up 0 bases, with 13 bases separating them. The CDR3 runs to 16 residues. The CDR3 DNA follows: TGTGCCAGCAGCTTAGTGCAGGGGCTGAGCTCCTACGAGCAGTACTTC. It is translated as CASSLVQGLSSYEQYF.

The chain uses TRBV4-2 and TRBJ2-3; TRBD1 or TRBD2 may be the D gene (6 bases each). The CDR3 is made up of 16 amino acids. The germline V gene encodes CDR1 LGHNA and CDR2 YNFKEQ. Trimming left V 1 base short and J 5 bases short, with 16 bases between. The CDR3: CASSQVGNGGVDTQYF. CDR3 sequence (DNA): TGTGCCAGCAGCCAAGTGGGTAACGGGGGCGTAGATACGCAGTATTTT.

This sequence joins TRBV4-1 and TRBJ2-1; tentatively, D is TRBD2 (5 bases). The ends were cut back, 1 base at V and 9 bases at J, with 10 bases in the middle. Looked up from germline, CDR1 is MGHRA and CDR2 is YSYEKL. The CDR3 covers 13 residues. DNA for the CDR3: TGCGCCAGCAGCCAAGGCCTAGCCTCTGAGCAGTTCTTC. Its translation: CASSQGLASEQFF.

CDR3 DNA sequence: TGTGCCAGCAGCTTTGGGCAGCGATCCTACGAGCAGTACTTC. Amino acid sequence: CASSFGQRSYEQYF. This chain joins TRBV5-6 and TRBJ2-7; unclear D gene. Trimming removed 2 bases from V and 1 base from J, with 10 bases in between. The CDR3 has 14 amino acids. CDR1 and CDR2 (germline): SGHDT, YYEEEE.

The rearrangement uses TRBV5-1 and TRBJ2-5; 7 bases align to TRBD2. The V gene's germline CDR1 is SGHRS and CDR2 YFSETQ. This CDR3 spans 14 amino acids. After removal of 5 bases from V and 5 bases from J, the junction contained 9 bases not matched to a gene. CDR3 protein: CASRTALGGETQYF. The CDR3 DNA reads TGCGCCAGCAGGACAGCCCTGGGGGGGGAGACCCAGTACTTC.

This clone was picked up a small number of times. The genes are TRBV6-5 and TRBJ2-1; 8 bases align to TRBD1. From germline, CDR1 is MNHEY and CDR2 SVGAGI. With V trimmed by 5 bases and J by 4 bases, 7 bases remained unmatched. This CDR3 has 15 residues. CDR3 in amino acids: CASSPPGQAYNEQFF. The DNA for the CDR3 is TGTGCCAGCAGTCCTCCGGGACAGGCTTACAATGAGCAGTTCTTC.

This clone was seen a handful of times. This chain links TRBV27 with TRBJ2-7; 7 bases map to TRBD1. The germline gives CDR1 MNHEY, CDR2 SMNVEV (reference sequence). V trimming: 3 bases; J trimming: 2 bases; junction bases outside the gene matches: 1. The CDR3 runs 13 residues. CDR3 DNA: TGTGCCAGCAGTTTCGGGACAGCCTACGAGCAGTACTTC. It translates to CASSFGTAYEQYF.

The V and J genes are TRBV27 and TRBJ1-1, with a possible D match to TRBD1 (6 bases). The CDR3 loop spans 16 amino acids. Per the germline V gene, CDR1 is MNHEY and CDR2 is SMNVEV (reference sequence). V was clipped by 5 bases and J by 10 bases, with 26 bases between them. This chain's CDR3 is CASSLQGGLRVLGAFF. The CDR3 coding sequence is TGTGCCAGCAGTCTACAGGGCGGTTTGCGAGTTCTTGGAGCTTTCTTT.

The chain carries TRBV6-5 and TRBJ2-5; D possibly corresponds to TRBD2 (6 bases). The CDR3 consists of 14 residues. V lost 6 bases, J lost 1 base, and 12 bases lay in between. CDR1 and CDR2 (germline): MNHEY, SVGAGI. The DNA for the CDR3 is TGTGCCAGCAGCCAGCTAGCGATCCAAGAGACCCAGTACTTC. It translates to CASSQLAIQETQYF.

V gene TRBV7-8 combines with J gene TRBJ2-6; no clear D. V dropped 1 base and J dropped 4 bases, with 17 bases sitting between them. Germline CDR1 SGHVS, CDR2 FQNEAQ. This CDR3 region has 18 residues. Here the CDR3 reads CASSLVLDTYPGANVLTF. CDR3 sequence (DNA): TGTGCCAGCAGCTTAGTTCTGGATACATACCCCGGGGCCAACGTCCTGACTTTC.

The J gene is TRBJ2-3, the V gene TRBV2, with TRBD2 identical over 8 bases. Per germline, CDR1 SNHLY and CDR2 FYNNEI. Trimming took 3 bases from V and 4 from J; bases not matched to a gene: 12. The CDR3 totals 17 residues. The CDR3: CASSDPGTRSFADTQYF. Written as DNA, the CDR3 is TGTGCCAGCAGTGATCCAGGGACTAGGAGTTTCGCAGATACGCAGTATTTT.

This clone was seen a single time. The chain recombines TRBV6-5 with TRBJ2-7, with D perhaps TRBD1 (5 bases). The CDR3 length is 14 residues. V shed 5 bases and J shed 5 bases, with 16 bases lying between them. Germline CDR1 is MNHEY and CDR2 is SVGAGI. CDR3 sequence reads: CASSQMDMMNEQYF. The CDR3 nucleotides read TGTGCCAGCAGTCAAATGGACATGATGAACGAGCAGTACTTC.